The clone carrying this TCR beta chain was detected ten times or more. The antigen remains unidentified. Germline lookup yields CDR1 SGHRS and CDR2 YFSETQ. The CDR3 sequence is 16 residues long. V was shortened by 4 bases and J by 0 bases, with 16 bases between the two germline ends. The sample comes from a study of CD8 T cells in ankylosing spondylitis. Study-level results: Several highly homologous variants made up a TCR beta motif, and this motif appeared characteristic of ankylosing spondylitis blood.

TCRdb reprocessed the 5' RACE reads via MiXCR and lists one record per CDR3 protein. The sample shows 500,000 to 650,000 distinct CDR3 sequences, approximately 5% of them seen only once. This TCR derives from a male donor with ankylosing spondylitis. Sequenced input: blood, either unsorted or a sorted T cell fraction (not recorded which). The chain uses TRBV5-1 and TRBJ1-1; no clear D gene. CDR3 amino acids: CASSNPTEDLNTEAFF. The CDR3 DNA follows: TGCGCCAGCAGCAACCCCACAGAAGATTTGAACACTGAAGCTTTCTTT.